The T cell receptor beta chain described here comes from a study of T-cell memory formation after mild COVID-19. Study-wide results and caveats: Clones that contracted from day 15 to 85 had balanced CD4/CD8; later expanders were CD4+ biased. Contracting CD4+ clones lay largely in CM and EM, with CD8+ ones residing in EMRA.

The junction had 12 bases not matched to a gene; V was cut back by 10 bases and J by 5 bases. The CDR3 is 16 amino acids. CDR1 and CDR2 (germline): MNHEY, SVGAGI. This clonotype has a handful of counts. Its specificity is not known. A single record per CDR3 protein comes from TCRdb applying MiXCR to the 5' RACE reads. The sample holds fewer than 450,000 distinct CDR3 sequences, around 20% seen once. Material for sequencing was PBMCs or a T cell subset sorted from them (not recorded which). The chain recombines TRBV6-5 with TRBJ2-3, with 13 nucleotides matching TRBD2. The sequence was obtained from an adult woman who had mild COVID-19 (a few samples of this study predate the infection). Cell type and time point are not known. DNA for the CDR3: TGTGCCACAAAAGGGGGACTAGCGGGAAGGGGAGATACGCAGTATTTT. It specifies CATKGGLAGRGDTQYF.